Sequencing of this T cell receptor beta chain was carried out in a study of cytomegalovirus exposure and HLA in healthy donors. Overall study findings and caveats: Being productive about 90% or about 30% of the time was typical of most TCR beta V segments in an earlier analysis.

Per germline, CDR1 SGHTA and CDR2 FQGNSA. Unmatched junction bases numbered 1, after V lost 2 bases and J lost 0 bases. CDR3 length: 15 residues. A multiplex PCR was run with 60 Vbeta primers and 13 Jbeta primers. Original methodology: The count from a later analysis was about 80 million unique TCR beta chains, approximately 9.9 million of them shared. The method was immunoSEQ multiplex PCR; TCRdb's version includes in-frame clones alone and lacks a portion of them. That table furnishes V, J and clone size, whereas the DNA furnished D and trimming. The sample has some 110,000 clones; roughly 85% are singletons. On this clone itself: Its antigen remains unidentified.

The chain recombines TRBV7-2 with TRBJ2-7, with 10 bases that match TRBD2. The origin of this receptor is a man in his 60s in good health and CMV-seropositive. The sample consisted of PBMCs. CDR3 nucleotides: TGTGCCAGCAGCTTAAGCGGGGGGGGCTCCTACGAGCAGTACTTC. Protein sequence: CASSLSGGGSYEQYF.